One sample yielded the 7 T cell receptor beta chains listed below, sequenced in a study of blood T cell repertoires in COVID-19. The method was immunoSEQ multiplex PCR; TCRdb's version includes in-frame clones alone and lacks a portion of them. The sample shows 150,000 to 250,000 clones, about 95% of them seen only once. Sample: peripheral blood. The receptors stem from a man between 25 and 39 years old with COVID-19, enrolled during active disease.

The V call is TRBV12-2, the J call TRBJ2-1; the table names TRBD1, a call not compared with the DNA. TRBV12-2 is a pseudogene locus. The CDR3 covers 18 residues. The CDR3: CASRLAWVTGTPYNEQFF. Here the CDR3 DNA reads TGTGCAAGTCGCTTAGCCTGGGTCACAGGGACCCCCTACAATGAGCAGTTCTTC.

The chain has TRBV9 and TRBJ1-1; D possibly corresponds to TRBD1 (6 bases). Germline V gene sequence: CDR1 SGDLS, CDR2 YYNGEE. With 4 bases removed from V and 6 bases from J, the gap between germline ends came to 25 bases. The CDR3 is 17 amino acids. The CDR3 region has the DNA TGTGCCAGCAGCCGTATCCCGAACATCTTGGGGGGGCCTGAAGCTTTCTTT. It specifies CASSRIPNILGGPEAFF. Together with reference TRBV9 and TRBJ1-1, the CDR3 gives the full variable domain: DSGVTQTPKHLITATGQRVTLRCSPRSGDLSVYWYQQSLDQGLQFLIQYYNGEERAKGNILERFSAQQFPDLHSELNLSSLELGDSALYFCASSRIPNILGGPEAFFGQGTRLTVV.

This chain joins TRBV10-1 and TRBJ2-5; 11 bases are shared with TRBD2. The V gene end was trimmed by 2 bases and the J gene end by 1 base; junction bases not matched to a gene: 0. CDR1 is WNHNN, CDR2 SYGVQD, per germline (reference sequence). This CDR3 comprises 15 residues. Here the CDR3 reads CASSELAGGQETQYF. The CDR3, as DNA: TGCGCCAGCAGTGAGCTAGCGGGGGGCCAAGAGACCCAGTACTTC.

V is TRBV11-3 and J is TRBJ1-1, with TRBD1 as a possible D gene (5 bases). V dropped 1 base and J dropped 4 bases, with 10 bases sitting between them. Germline V gives CDR1 SGHNT, CDR2 YENEEA. This CDR3 is built from 14 residues. The CDR3 DNA is TGTGCCAGCAGCTTAGGGCGGCAGGGCACTGAAGCTTTCTTT. Translation: CASSLGRQGTEAFF.

This chain connects TRBV2 to TRBJ2-7, with a tentative D call TRBD2 (6 bases). The CDR3 is 14 residues long. Germline CDR1 SNHLY, CDR2 FYNNEI. With 5 bases removed from V and 3 bases from J, the gap between germline ends came to 14 bases. The CDR3 region has the DNA TGTGCCAGCAGTCTGGAGGGTGGGTTCTACGAGCAGTACTTC. This gives the protein CASSLEGGFYEQYF.

The rearrangement links TRBV11-2 to TRBJ2-6; 8 bases are a match to TRBD1. V lost 2 bases, J lost 0 bases, and 9 bases stayed unmatched. Germline V CDR1 and CDR2: SGHAT, FQNNGV. The CDR3 is 19 residues long. CDR3 in amino acids: CASSLSSQGVISGANVLTF. The CDR3, as DNA: TGTGCCAGCAGCTTATCTTCACAGGGGGTAATCTCTGGGGCCAACGTCCTGACTTTC.

The chain carries TRBV30 and TRBJ1-4; TRBD1 matches at 7 bases. Germline CDR1 reads GTSNPN; CDR2 reads SVGIG (reference sequence). This CDR3 comprises 17 residues. Trimming took 2 bases from V and 0 from J; bases not matched to a gene: 9. The CDR3 reads CAWSLSYRGPTNEKLFF. CDR3 nucleotide sequence: TGTGCCTGGAGTTTAAGTTACAGGGGCCCAACTAATGAAAAACTGTTTTTT.